The T cell receptor (beta chain) under discussion was sequenced for a study of T cell changes during pregnancy in multiple sclerosis (dated by TCRdb to about 2019). About the investigation overall: The study examined how the T cell repertoire changed over the course of pregnancy in women with multiple sclerosis.

Remarks on this clone: Its antigen remains undetermined. Nothing much larger sits one base from this clone, and base qualities are not available.

The junction shows trimming of 0 bases on V and 5 bases on J, and the gene matches do not reach 11 bases of it. In the germline V gene, CDR1 corresponds to SNHLY and CDR2 to FYNNEI. From cysteine to phenylalanine, the CDR3 is 17 amino acids long. Only the CDR3 DNA is retained, 51 bases long and in frame from the first base. To prepare the library, the immunoSEQ multiplex PCR assay was applied. Drawn from immuneACCESS, this table holds only the in-frame rearrangements with V and J called that TCRdb kept. Clones are partly lost; checked studies trace under half to an unresolved V gene and leave the rest unexplained. For this sample the table gives more than 85,000 clones, of which around 94% were detected only once. Of the sample, more than 1.5% falls within the top ten clones.

The sequence came from a female donor in good health, enrolled as a control in a pregnancy study. This sample comprised peripheral blood, obtained after pregnancy. The sequence links TRBV2 to TRBJ2-3; 7 nucleotides in the junction match TRBD2. The nucleotide sequence is TGTGCCAGCAGTGAAGCGCTTCGGGCGGGAGCGGGAGATACGCAGTATTTT. It codes for CASSEALRAGAGDTQYF.